This TCR beta chain was observed in a study of blood T cell repertoires in COVID-19. Turning to the study itself: Sources were T cells, B-cell-depleted T cells, or PBMCs; the material itself was cDNA or gDNA.

This CDR3 spans 12 amino acids. Trimming stripped 0 bases from V and 7 bases from J, with 6 bases between. Germline V gives CDR1 MGHRA, CDR2 YSYEKL. In the original analysis: Amplification of reference gene primers was used by the study to estimate nucleated cell counts. The data were produced by immunoSEQ multiplex PCR, yet TCRdb's version contains in-frame clones alone and is incomplete. Clone size and V and J calls were adopted from that table, with D and trimming inferred from the DNA. The table has approximately 110,000 clones, approximately 62% seen once; the top ten hold about 6%. The rearrangement links TRBV4-1 to TRBJ1-2; D remains unclear. The specimen was peripheral blood. This clonotype originated in an elderly man with acute or convalescent COVID-19. CDR3 region: CASSQEAGGYTF. CDR3 nucleotides: TGCGCCAGCAGCCAAGAGGCGGGTGGCTACACCTTC.